The rows below give T cell receptor beta chains drawn from one sample of a study of T-cell reconstitution after alpha-beta-depleted transplantation in children. TCRdb itself ran the PCR reads through MiXCR, one entry per CDR3 protein. Seen here are more than 300,000 distinct CDR3 sequences, around 16% observed once, and the top ten hold roughly two fifths. The sequences come from PBMCs, mostly from graft donor cells, collected 360 days after TCRalphabeta/CD19-depleted stem cell transplant. Source of these receptors: a male patient under 10 years old who had a stem cell transplant for acute lymphoblastic leukemia, so the T cells may come from the graft donor. The CDR3 runs from the conserved cysteine through the conserved F or W. The D gene is left open where the match is weak. Only part of the rows carry a size: once, few, many, or a class if the clone is expanded.

CDR3aa,CDR3nt,d_gene,j_gene,v_gene,abundance
CSARYRAETQYF,TGCAGTGCTAGGTACAGGGCCGAGACCCAGTACTTC,-,TRBJ2-5,TRBV20-1,-
CASSQLASTETQYF,TGTGCCAGCAGCCAACTCGCGAGTACAGAGACCCAGTACTTC,-,TRBJ2-5,TRBV4-2,-
CASSLTSGTRVNEQFF,TGTGCCAGCAGCTTAACTAGCGGGACCCGGGTTAATGAGCAGTTCTTC,TRBD2,TRBJ2-1,TRBV11-3,few
CSAIPLRYEQYF,TGCAGTGCTATCCCGTTACGCTACGAGCAGTACTTC,-,TRBJ2-7,TRBV20-1,many
CSAPGTGGFYEQYF,TGCAGTGCCCCGGGGACAGGGGGTTTCTACGAGCAGTACTTC,TRBD1,TRBJ2-7,TRBV20-1,few
CATSRDKKWTGGSYEQYF,TGTGCCACCAGCAGAGATAAAAAGTGGACAGGGGGATCCTACGAGCAGTACTTC,TRBD1,TRBJ2-7,TRBV15,many
CASSLTGGANGYTF,TGCGCCAGCAGTCTAACAGGGGGCGCGAATGGCTACACCTTC,TRBD1,TRBJ1-2,TRBV5-1,few
CASKWRDTYNSPLHF,TGTGCCAGCAAGTGGAGGGACACCTATAATTCACCCCTCCACTTT,-,TRBJ1-6,TRBV2,many
CASSLVGGAVQETQYF,TGTGCCAGCAGCTTAGTGGGTGGGGCGGTCCAAGAGACCCAGTACTTC,-,TRBJ2-5,TRBV7-9,few
CATLASYNEQFF,TGTGCCACCCTAGCGTCCTACAATGAGCAGTTCTTC,-,TRBJ2-1,TRBV6-6,-
CASSLKARNTIYF,TGTGCCAGCAGTTTGAAGGCCAGAAACACCATATATTTT,-,TRBJ1-3,TRBV12-3/TRBV12-4,many
CASSLWGPADTQYF,TGTGCCAGCAGTTTATGGGGCCCGGCAGATACGCAGTATTTT,-,TRBJ2-3,TRBV27,-
CASRISGRGTDTQYF,TGTGCCAGTCGAATTAGCGGGAGGGGCACAGATACGCAGTATTTT,TRBD2,TRBJ2-3,TRBV19,once
CASSLSRSHEQYF,TGTGCCAGCAGTTTATCTCGGTCCCACGAGCAGTACTTC,-,TRBJ2-7,TRBV27,-
CASRPGTGAETQYF,TGTGCCAGCAGGCCCGGGACAGGGGCGGAGACCCAGTACTTC,TRBD1,TRBJ2-5,TRBV2,-
CASSPGPVEQYF,TGTGCCAGCAGCCCGGGGCCTGTCGAGCAGTACTTC,-,TRBJ2-7,TRBV7-9,many
CATSDLPGASTDTQYF,TGTGCCACCAGTGATTTACCCGGTGCGAGCACAGATACGCAGTATTTT,-,TRBJ2-3,TRBV24-1,few
CASSPDSNQPQHF,TGTGCCAGCAGCCCCGACAGCAATCAGCCCCAGCATTTT,-,TRBJ1-5,TRBV12-3/TRBV12-4,many
CAWSHGQRNQPQHF,TGTGCCTGGAGCCATGGACAACGCAATCAGCCCCAGCATTTT,-,TRBJ1-5,TRBV30,-
CSVEDGETGELFF,TGCAGCGTTGAAGATGGCGAGACAGGGGAGCTGTTTTTT,-,TRBJ2-2,TRBV29-1,-
CASSSGTELGYGYTF,TGTGCCAGCAGCAGCGGGACCGAACTTGGCTATGGCTACACCTTC,-,TRBJ1-2,TRBV28,few
CASSDAGTALEAFF,TGTGCCAGCAGTGACGCCGGGACAGCTCTTGAAGCTTTCTTT,TRBD1,TRBJ1-1,TRBV28,-
CASSSFSTTSGQETQYF,TGCGCCAGCAGCTCGTTCTCAACGACTAGCGGGCAAGAGACCCAGTACTTC,TRBD2,TRBJ2-5,TRBV5-1,few
CASSESTTVYEKLFF,TGTGCCAGCAGTGAGAGCACAACAGTTTATGAAAAACTGTTTTTT,-,TRBJ1-4,TRBV6-1,-
CASSRPGLAGQETQYF,TGTGCCAGCAGCCGACCGGGACTAGCGGGCCAAGAGACCCAGTACTTC,TRBD2,TRBJ2-5,TRBV12-3/TRBV12-4,few
CASSLRGNRYNIQYF,TGTGCCAGCAGTTTGAGGGGCAACCGATATAACATTCAGTACTTC,-,TRBJ2-4,TRBV28,-
CASSLWGLAGAYNEQFF,TGTGCCAGCAGTTTATGGGGACTAGCGGGAGCATACAATGAGCAGTTCTTC,TRBD2,TRBJ2-1,TRBV28,-
CASRNGVLKAGANVLTF,TGTGCCAGCAGGAACGGGGTGCTGAAGGCTGGGGCCAACGTCCTGACTTTC,-,TRBJ2-6,TRBV28,-
CSVEAGSDYEQYF,TGCAGCGTTGAAGCCGGGAGCGATTACGAGCAGTACTTC,-,TRBJ2-7,TRBV29-1,few
CTSKGRGEQYF,TGTACTTCTAAGGGGAGAGGAGAGCAGTACTTC,-,TRBJ2-7,TRBV28,many
CASGQGFYEQYF,TGTGCCAGCGGACAGGGGTTCTACGAGCAGTACTTC,TRBD1,TRBJ2-7,TRBV4-2,many
CASSLGAGGASVTDTQYF,TGTGCCAGCAGCTTAGGAGCGGGAGGGGCCTCGGTGACAGATACGCAGTATTTT,TRBD2,TRBJ2-3,TRBV7-6,-